This note documents a single T cell receptor (beta chain) sequence. Its antigen is currently unknown. Germline V gene data show CDR1 as SQVTM and CDR2 as ANQGSEA. The CDR3 consists of 13 residues. Deletions cut 5 bases from V and 0 bases from J, with 11 bases between. This PCR relied on a set of 60 Vbeta primers and 13 Jbeta primers. Assay: immunoSEQ multiplex PCR; the TCRdb copy retains only in-frame clones and omits some. In the table there are about 200,000 clones, roughly 80% of which are singletons. This record belongs to a study of cytomegalovirus exposure and HLA in healthy donors. On the study more broadly: Around 190 million T cells yielded more than 95 million unique TCR beta sequences, as an earlier analysis found. The study's findings and limits: Most of the TCR beta V segments (in an earlier analysis) were productive either about 90% or about 30% of the time. 150 or so TCR beta chains were listed as cytomegalovirus-associated.

The TCR sequence derives from a man between 40 and 49 years old in good health and CMV-seronegative. This chain connects TRBV29-1 to TRBJ2-7; D perhaps matches TRBD1 (6 bases). Sequencing was carried out using PBMCs. CDR3 residues: CSVIGRGSYEQYF. The CDR3 DNA follows: TGCAGCGTTATAGGCAGGGGCTCCTACGAGCAGTACTTC.